Listed below are T cell receptor beta chains from one sample, sequenced in a study of shared clonotypes between healthy human individuals. Profiling relied on immunoSEQ multiplex PCR, and the TCRdb table lists in-frame clones only, not all of them. The data hold about 680,000 clones, with roughly nine tenths observed a single time. Specimen: naive CD8+ T cells sorted from blood. All receptors derive from a man younger than 40 in good health. The CDR3 runs from the conserved cysteine through the conserved F or W. The order of the fields is D gene, clone size, V gene, J gene, CDR3 length, CDR3 protein, CDR3 DNA. D genes are given only for firm matches. For some rows the clone size is stated as once, few or many, or as a class when expanded; others skip it.

.	.	TRBV6-5	TRBJ1-4	13	CASSIGADEKLFF	TGTGCCAGCAGCATTGGGGCGGACGAAAAACTGTTTTTT
.	.	TRBV7-6	TRBJ2-7	13	CASSTGTDYEQYF	TGTGCCAGCAGCACCGGGACTGACTACGAGCAGTACTTC
.	.	TRBV4-1	TRBJ2-4	18	CASSIIGSPKLAKNIQYF	TGCGCCAGCAGCATCATAGGATCGCCGAAGCTAGCCAAAAACATTCAGTACTTC
.	.	TRBV15	TRBJ2-5	15	CATSRTPGGTETQYF	TGTGCCACCAGCAGGACGCCTGGCGGTACGGAGACCCAGTACTTC
TRBD1	.	TRBV27	TRBJ2-7	13	CASSWTGGHEQYF	TGTGCCAGCAGTTGGACAGGGGGCCACGAGCAGTACTTC
.	.	TRBV27	TRBJ2-2	11	CASSQGGELFF	TGTGCCAGCAGCCAGGGGGGGGAGCTGTTTTTT
.	.	TRBV11-2	TRBJ2-5	11	CASSSRETQYF	TGTGCCAGCAGCTCCAGAGAGACCCAGTACTTC
TRBD1	.	TRBV7-8	TRBJ2-2	16	CASSLGTETLTGELFF	TGTGCCAGCAGCTTGGGGACAGAGACACTCACCGGGGAGCTGTTTTTT
.	.	TRBV7-2	TRBJ2-5	15	CASSLVRGVSETQYF	TGTGCCAGCAGCTTAGTCAGGGGTGTTTCGGAGACCCAGTACTTC
TRBD1	.	TRBV6-1	TRBJ2-7	14	CASSEMTGAYEQYF	TGTGCCAGCAGTGAGATGACAGGGGCCTACGAGCAGTACTTC
.	.	TRBV4-2	TRBJ1-2	15	CASSQDQAVNYGYTF	TGTGCCAGCAGCCAAGACCAGGCGGTTAACTATGGCTACACCTTC
.	.	TRBV11-2	TRBJ2-3	16	CASSPRGVVNTDTQYF	TGTGCCAGCAGCCCCAGAGGGGTGGTGAACACAGATACGCAGTATTTT
.	.	TRBV27	TRBJ1-5	12	CASGVGNQPQHF	TGTGCCAGCGGGGTGGGCAATCAGCCCCAGCATTTT
.	.	TRBV6-1	TRBJ2-7	16	CASSGGPLTASYEQYF	TGTGCCAGCAGTGGGGGCCCCCTAACGGCTTCCTACGAGCAGTACTTC
.	.	TRBV6-1	TRBJ2-5	14	CASSLTGTQETQYF	TGTGCCAGCAGCTTGACGGGGACACAGGAGACCCAGTACTTC
.	.	TRBV2	TRBJ1-1	14	CASSEWGLNTEAFF	TGTGCCAGCAGTGAATGGGGGCTGAACACTGAAGCTTTCTTT
.	.	TRBV27	TRBJ1-2	15	CASSPNGVFWGGYTF	TGTGCCAGCAGCCCAAATGGGGTTTTTTGGGGTGGCTACACCTTC
.	.	TRBV6-1	TRBJ2-7	13	CASSIGQAYEQYF	TGTGCCAGCAGTATAGGACAAGCCTACGAGCAGTACTTC
.	.	TRBV29-1	TRBJ1-2	14	CSVVVDTANYGYTF	TGCAGCGTTGTGGTGGACACCGCTAACTATGGCTACACCTTC
.	.	TRBV29-1	TRBJ2-1	12	CSVVLGGNEQFF	TGCAGCGTTGTTCTGGGGGGTAATGAGCAGTTCTTC
.	.	TRBV6-1	TRBJ1-5	13	CASSEGGGQPQHF	TGTGCCAGCAGTGAAGGCGGGGGTCAGCCCCAGCATTTT
TRBD1	.	TRBV2	TRBJ2-3	15	CASQSTGPTTDTQYF	TGTGCCAGCCAGTCGACAGGGCCCACCACAGATACGCAGTATTTT
TRBD2	.	TRBV4-3	TRBJ2-7	16	CASSQRRGTSGYEQYF	TGCGCCAGCAGCCAAAGGAGGGGGACTAGCGGGTACGAGCAGTACTTC
.	.	TRBV28	TRBJ2-7	15	CASSLSKSIIYEQYF	TGTGCCAGCAGTTTATCTAAGTCAATAATTTACGAGCAGTACTTC
.	few	TRBV6-6	TRBJ2-7	13	CASSSAGDNEQYF	TGTGCCAGCAGTTCCGCAGGGGACAACGAGCAGTACTTC
TRBD1	.	TRBV5-4	TRBJ2-7	14	CASSYWDRHYEQYF	TGTGCCAGCAGCTATTGGGACAGACACTACGAGCAGTACTTC
.	.	TRBV6-5	TRBJ1-1	15	CASSYGMGANTEAFF	TGTGCCAGCAGTTACGGTATGGGGGCGAACACTGAAGCTTTCTTT
.	.	TRBV29-1	TRBJ1-4	12	CSVELEGEKLFF	TGCAGCGTTGAACTAGAAGGGGAAAAACTGTTTTTT
TRBD1	.	TRBV7-9	TRBJ2-7	15	CASSFGQGEYYEQYF	TGTGCCAGCAGCTTCGGACAGGGGGAATACTACGAGCAGTACTTC
.	.	TRBV10-2	TRBJ2-7	16	CASSDPAALVIYEQYF	TGCGCCAGCAGCGATCCGGCCGCTTTGGTCATCTACGAGCAGTACTTC
TRBD2	.	TRBV28	TRBJ2-1	15	CASSLIPGLVNEQFF	TGTGCCAGCAGTTTAATACCGGGACTAGTTAATGAGCAGTTCTTC
TRBD2	.	TRBV10-3	TRBJ2-2	14	CAISGGGNTGELFF	TGTGCCATCAGTGGCGGGGGGAACACCGGGGAGCTGTTTTTT
TRBD1	.	TRBV27	TRBJ2-7	15	CASSPRTGGLVEQYF	TGTGCCAGCAGTCCCAGGACAGGGGGCTTGGTCGAGCAGTACTTC
.	.	TRBV7-9	TRBJ2-3	14	CASSFPQGTDTQYF	TGTGCCAGCAGCTTCCCGCAGGGCACAGATACGCAGTATTTT
.	.	TRBV28	TRBJ2-7	16	CASSLASGAANYEQYF	TGTGCCAGCAGTTTAGCGTCTGGGGCGGCAAATTACGAGCAGTACTTC
.	once	TRBV29-1	TRBJ2-7	13	CSVTGGPYYEQYF	TGCAGCGTCACCGGGGGGCCTTACTACGAGCAGTACTTC
.	once	TRBV6-5	TRBJ1-1	14	CASRTWTAAPEAFF	TGTGCCAGCAGAACCTGGACAGCTGCCCCTGAAGCTTTCTTT